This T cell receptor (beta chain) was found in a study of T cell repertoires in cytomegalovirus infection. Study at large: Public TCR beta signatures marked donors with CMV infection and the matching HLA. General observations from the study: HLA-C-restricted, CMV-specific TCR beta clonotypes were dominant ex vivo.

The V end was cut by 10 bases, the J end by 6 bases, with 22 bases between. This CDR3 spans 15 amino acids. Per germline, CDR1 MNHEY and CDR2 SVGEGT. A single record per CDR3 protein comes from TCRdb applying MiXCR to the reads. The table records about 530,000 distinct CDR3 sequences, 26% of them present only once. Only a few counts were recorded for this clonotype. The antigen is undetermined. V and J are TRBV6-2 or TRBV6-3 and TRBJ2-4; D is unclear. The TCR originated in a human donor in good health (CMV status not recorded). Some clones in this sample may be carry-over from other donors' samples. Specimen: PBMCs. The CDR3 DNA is TGTGCCACCTCCCAGTCGGCCGCCAGGAGAAACATTCAGTACTTC. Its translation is CATSQSAARRNIQYF.